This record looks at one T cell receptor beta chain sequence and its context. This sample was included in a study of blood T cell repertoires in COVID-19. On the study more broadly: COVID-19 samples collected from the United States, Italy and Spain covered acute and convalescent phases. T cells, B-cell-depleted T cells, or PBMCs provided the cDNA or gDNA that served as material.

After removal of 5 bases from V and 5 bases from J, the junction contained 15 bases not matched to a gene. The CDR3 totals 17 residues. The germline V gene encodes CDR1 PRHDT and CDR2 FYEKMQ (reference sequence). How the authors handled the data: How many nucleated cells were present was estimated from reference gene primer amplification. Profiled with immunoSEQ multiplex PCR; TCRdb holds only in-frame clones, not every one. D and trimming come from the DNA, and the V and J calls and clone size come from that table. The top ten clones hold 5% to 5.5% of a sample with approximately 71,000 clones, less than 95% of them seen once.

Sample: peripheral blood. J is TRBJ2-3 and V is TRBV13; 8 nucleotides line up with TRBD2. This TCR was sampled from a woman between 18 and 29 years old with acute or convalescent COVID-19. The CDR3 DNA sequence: TGTGCCAGCAGCCCCAAGCGACGACGGGGGGGCCAAGATACGCAGTATTTT. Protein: CASSPKRRRGGQDTQYF.